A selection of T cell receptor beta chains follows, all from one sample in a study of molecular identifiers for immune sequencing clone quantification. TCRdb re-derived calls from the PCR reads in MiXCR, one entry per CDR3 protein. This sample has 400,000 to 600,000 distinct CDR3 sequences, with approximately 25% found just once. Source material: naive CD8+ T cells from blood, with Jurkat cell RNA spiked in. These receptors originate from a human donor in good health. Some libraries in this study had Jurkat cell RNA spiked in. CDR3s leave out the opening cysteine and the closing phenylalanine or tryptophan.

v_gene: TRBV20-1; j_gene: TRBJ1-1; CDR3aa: SARDWDRSSNTEAF
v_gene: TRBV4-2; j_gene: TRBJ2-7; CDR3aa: ASSQGGATSGSYEQY
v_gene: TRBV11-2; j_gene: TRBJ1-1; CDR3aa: ASSLGQGYMNTEAF
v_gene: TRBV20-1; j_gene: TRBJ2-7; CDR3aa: SARDEQGVSYEQY
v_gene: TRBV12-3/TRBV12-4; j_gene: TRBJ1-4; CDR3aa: ASSSLNEKLF
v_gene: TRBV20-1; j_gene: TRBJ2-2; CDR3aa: SANRGTGELF
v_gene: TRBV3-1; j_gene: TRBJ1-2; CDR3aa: ASSPQANYGYT
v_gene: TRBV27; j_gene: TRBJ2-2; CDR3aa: AGSLTGVEGTGELF
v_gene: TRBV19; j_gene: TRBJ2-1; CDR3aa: ASSTGTRATYNEQF
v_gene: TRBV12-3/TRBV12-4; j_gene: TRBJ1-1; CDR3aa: ASSLSPFAEAF
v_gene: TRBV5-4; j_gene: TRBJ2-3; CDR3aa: ASSSKGQVPDTQY
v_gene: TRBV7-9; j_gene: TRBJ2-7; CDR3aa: ASSSTGRPYEQY
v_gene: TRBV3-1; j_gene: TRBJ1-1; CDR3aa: ASSEQRQIEAF
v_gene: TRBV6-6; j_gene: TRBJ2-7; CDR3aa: ASTNEGFEQY
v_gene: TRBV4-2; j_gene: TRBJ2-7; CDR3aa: ASSQELAGTYEQY
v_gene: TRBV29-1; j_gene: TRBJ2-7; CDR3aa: SVGAGDIYEQY
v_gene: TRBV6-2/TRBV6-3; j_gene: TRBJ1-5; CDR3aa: ASSYGGAHQPQH
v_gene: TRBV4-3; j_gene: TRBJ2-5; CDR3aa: ASSQDWFGGQETQY
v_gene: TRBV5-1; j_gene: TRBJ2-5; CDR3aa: ASSSGVQETQY
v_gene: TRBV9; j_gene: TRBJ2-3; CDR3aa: ASSAAGAGATDTQY
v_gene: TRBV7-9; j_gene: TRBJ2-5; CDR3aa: ASSDTWETQY
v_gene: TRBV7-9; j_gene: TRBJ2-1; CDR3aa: ASSLAEGSYNEQF
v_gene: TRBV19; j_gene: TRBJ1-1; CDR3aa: AGSTTGNTEAF
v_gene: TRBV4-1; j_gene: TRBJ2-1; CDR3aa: ASSQAWAGGNEQF
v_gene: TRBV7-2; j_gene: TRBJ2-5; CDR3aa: ASSLGVSGRQSETQY
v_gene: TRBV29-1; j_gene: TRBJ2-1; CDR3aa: SVPAEWTGYNEQF
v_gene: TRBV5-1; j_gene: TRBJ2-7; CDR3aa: ASSFERGQASNEQY
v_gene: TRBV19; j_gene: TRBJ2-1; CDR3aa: ASSTSTGRDDNEQF
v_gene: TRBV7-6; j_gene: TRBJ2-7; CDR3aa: ASGPDRTYEQY
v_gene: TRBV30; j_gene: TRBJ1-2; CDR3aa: ASKTGPYLHH
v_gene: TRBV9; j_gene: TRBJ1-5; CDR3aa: ASSAWGGSNQPQH
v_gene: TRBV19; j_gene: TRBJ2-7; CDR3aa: ASSPGPGYEQY
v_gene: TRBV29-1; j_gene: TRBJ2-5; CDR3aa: SGTRWALARQETQY
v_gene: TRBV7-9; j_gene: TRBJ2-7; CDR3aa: ASSAPEGVKRHEQY
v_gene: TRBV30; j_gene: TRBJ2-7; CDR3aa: AYSTDSIYEQY
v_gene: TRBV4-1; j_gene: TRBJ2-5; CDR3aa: ASSQHRDVETQY
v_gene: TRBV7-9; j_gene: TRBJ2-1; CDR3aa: ASSRRPGTSGGADNEQF
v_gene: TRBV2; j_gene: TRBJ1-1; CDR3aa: ASSAGQGNTEAF
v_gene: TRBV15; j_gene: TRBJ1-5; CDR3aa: ATSSLTGGFNQPQH
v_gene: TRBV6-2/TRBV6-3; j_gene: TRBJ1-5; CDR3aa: ASIGRQAHNQPQH
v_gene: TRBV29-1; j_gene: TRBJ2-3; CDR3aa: SVEGLSSTDTQY
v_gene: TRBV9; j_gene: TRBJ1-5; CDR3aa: ASSVGTASNQPQQ
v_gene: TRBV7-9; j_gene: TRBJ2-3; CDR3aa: ASSSTWGRQSQY
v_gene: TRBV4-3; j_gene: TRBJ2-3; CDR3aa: ASSLTSGSADTQY
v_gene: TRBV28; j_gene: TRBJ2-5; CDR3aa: ASSIPRQGTRETQY
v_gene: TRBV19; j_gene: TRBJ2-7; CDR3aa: ASSNGPRLGYEQY
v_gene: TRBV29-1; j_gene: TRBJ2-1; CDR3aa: SVGGGQGSQYNEQF
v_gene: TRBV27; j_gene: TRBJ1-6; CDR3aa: ATKLGVYNSPLH
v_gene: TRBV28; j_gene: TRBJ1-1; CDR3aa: ASSLLTAGSTEAF
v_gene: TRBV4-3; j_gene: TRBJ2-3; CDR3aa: ASSQDGSSLDTQY
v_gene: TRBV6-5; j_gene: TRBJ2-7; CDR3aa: ASSNRGAGDEQY
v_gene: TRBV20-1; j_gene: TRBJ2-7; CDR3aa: SARDRDPFSGESSYEQY
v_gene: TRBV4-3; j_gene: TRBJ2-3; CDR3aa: ASSQRRSGADTQY
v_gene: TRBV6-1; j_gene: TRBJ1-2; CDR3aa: ASSFPGVDYGYT
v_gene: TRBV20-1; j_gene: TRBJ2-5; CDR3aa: SARRGGETQY
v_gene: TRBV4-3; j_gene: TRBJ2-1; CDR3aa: ASSQQGSGDEQF
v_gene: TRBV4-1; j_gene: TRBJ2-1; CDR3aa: ASSTSWGYEQF